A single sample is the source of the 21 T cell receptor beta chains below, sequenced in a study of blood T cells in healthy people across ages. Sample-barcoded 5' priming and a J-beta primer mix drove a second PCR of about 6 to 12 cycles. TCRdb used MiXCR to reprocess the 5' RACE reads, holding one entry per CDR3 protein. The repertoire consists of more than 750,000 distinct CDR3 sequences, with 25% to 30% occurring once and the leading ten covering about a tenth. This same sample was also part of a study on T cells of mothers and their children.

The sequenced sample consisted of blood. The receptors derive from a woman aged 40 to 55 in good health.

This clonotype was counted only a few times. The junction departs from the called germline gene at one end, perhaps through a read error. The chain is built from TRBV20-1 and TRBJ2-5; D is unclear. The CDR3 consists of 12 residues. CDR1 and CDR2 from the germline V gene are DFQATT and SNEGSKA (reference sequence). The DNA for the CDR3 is TGCCGTGCTAGATCGTGGGAAGAGACCCAGTACTTC. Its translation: CRARSWEETQYF.

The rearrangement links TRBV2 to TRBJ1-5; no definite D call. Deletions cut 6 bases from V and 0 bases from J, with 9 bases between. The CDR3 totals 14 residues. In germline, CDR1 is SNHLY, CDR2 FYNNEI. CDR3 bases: TGTGCCAGCAGACTGGAGAATAGCAATCAGCCCCAGCATTTT. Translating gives CASRLENSNQPQHF.

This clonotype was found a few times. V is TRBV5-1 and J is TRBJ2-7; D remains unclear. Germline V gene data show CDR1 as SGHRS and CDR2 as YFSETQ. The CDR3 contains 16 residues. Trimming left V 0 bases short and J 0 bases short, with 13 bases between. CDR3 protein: CASSLGGRCSSYEQYF. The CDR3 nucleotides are TGCGCCAGCAGCTTGGGCGGAAGATGCAGCTCCTACGAGCAGTACTTC. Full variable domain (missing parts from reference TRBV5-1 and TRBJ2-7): KAGVTQTPRYLIKTRGQQVTLSCSPISGHRSVSWYQQTPGQGLQFLFEYFSETQRNKGNFPGRFSGRQFSNSRSEMNVSTLELGDSALYLCASSLGGRCSSYEQYFGPGTRLTVT.

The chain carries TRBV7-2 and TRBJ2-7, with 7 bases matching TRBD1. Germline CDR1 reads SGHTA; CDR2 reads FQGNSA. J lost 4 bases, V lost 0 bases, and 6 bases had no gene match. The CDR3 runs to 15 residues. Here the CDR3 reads CASSLAGGQMYEQYF. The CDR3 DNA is TGTGCCAGCAGCTTAGCAGGGGGACAGATGTACGAGCAGTACTTC. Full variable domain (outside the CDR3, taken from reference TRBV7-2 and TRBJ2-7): GAGVSQSPSNKVTEKGKDVELRCDPISGHTALYWYRQSLGQGLEFLIYFQGNSAPDKSGLPSDRFSAERTGGSVSTLTIQRTQQEDSAVYLCASSLAGGQMYEQYFGPGTRLTVT.

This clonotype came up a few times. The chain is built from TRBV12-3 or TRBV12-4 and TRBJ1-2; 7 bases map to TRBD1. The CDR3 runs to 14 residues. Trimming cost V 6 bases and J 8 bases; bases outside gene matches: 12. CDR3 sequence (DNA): TGTGCCAGCAGCGATGCCACAGGGGACTGGGGCTACACCTTC. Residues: CASSDATGDWGYTF.

CDR3 coding DNA: TGTGCCAGCACCCTCGTGGGGGCCCAGAACACAGATACGCAGTATTTT. Translating it yields CASTLVGAQNTDTQYF. This chain uses TRBV5-6 with TRBJ2-3, with D possibly matching TRBD1 (6 bases). V lost 6 bases to trimming and J lost 2 bases, with 19 bases between them. The CDR3 consists of 16 residues. From germline, CDR1 is SGHDT and CDR2 YYEEEE.

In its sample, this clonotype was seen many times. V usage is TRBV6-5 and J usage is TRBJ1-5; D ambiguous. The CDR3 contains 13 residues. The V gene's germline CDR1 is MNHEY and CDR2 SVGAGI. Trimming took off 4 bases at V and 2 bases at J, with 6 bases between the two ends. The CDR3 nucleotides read TGTGCCAGCAGTTCCCAGGGCAATCAGCCCCAGCATTTT. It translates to CASSSQGNQPQHF.

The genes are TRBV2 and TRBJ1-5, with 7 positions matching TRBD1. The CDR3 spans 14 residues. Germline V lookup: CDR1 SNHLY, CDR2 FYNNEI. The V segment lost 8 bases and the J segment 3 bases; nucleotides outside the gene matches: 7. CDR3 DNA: TGTGCCAGCCAAGAACAGGGGATCAATCAGCCCCAGCATTTT. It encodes CASQEQGINQPQHF.

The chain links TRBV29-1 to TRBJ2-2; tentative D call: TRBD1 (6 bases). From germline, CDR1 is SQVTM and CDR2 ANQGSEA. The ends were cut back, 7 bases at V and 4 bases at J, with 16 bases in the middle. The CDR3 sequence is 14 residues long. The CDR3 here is CSGGWTESTGELFF. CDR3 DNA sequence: TGCAGCGGAGGGTGGACAGAAAGCACCGGGGAGCTGTTTTTT.

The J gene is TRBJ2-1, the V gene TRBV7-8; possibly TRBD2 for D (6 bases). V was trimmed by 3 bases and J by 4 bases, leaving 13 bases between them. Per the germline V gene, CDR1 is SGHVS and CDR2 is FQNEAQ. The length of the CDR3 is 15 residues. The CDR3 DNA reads TGTGCCAGCAGCTTGGAACGGGGGTTATACAATGAGCAGTTCTTC. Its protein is CASSLERGLYNEQFF.

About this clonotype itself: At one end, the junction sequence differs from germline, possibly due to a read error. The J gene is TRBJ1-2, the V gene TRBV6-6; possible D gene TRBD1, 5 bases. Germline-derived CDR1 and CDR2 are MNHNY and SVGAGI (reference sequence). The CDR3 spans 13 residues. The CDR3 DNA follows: TGTGTCAGCAGTCTAGGGGTTGCGTTTGGCTGCACCTTC. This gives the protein CVSSLGVAFGCTF.

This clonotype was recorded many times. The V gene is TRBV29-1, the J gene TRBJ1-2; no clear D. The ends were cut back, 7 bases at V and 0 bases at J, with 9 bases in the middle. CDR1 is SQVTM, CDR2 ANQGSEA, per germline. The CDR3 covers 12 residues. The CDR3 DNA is TGCAGCGGTTGGGATGCTAACTATGGCTACACCTTC. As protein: CSGWDANYGYTF.

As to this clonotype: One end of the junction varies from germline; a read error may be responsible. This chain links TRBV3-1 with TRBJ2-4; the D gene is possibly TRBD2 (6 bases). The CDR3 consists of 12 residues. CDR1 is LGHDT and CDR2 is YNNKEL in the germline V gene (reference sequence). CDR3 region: CASSQGEDIRYF. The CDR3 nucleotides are TGTGCCAGCAGCCAAGGGGAGGACATTCGGTACTTC.

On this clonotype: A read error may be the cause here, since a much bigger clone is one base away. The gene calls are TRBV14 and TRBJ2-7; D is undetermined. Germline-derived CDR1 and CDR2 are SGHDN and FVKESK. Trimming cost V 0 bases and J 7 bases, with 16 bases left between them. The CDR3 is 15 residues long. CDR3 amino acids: CASSQDSGSRNEQYF. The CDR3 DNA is TGTGCCAGCAGCCAAGATTCTGGCAGTCGCAATGAGCAGTACTTC.

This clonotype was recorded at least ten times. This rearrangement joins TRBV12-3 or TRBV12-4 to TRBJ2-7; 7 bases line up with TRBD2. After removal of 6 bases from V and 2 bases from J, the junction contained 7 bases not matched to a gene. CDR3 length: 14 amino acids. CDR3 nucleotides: TGTGCCAGCAGCCGGGATGCGGGGGCCTACGAGCAGTACTTC. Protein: CASSRDAGAYEQYF.

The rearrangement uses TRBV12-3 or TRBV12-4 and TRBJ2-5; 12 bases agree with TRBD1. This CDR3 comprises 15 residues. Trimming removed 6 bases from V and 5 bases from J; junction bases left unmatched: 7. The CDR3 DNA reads TGTGCCAGCAGAAGGGACAGGGGGCTCGGGGAGACCCAGTACTTC. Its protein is CASRRDRGLGETQYF.

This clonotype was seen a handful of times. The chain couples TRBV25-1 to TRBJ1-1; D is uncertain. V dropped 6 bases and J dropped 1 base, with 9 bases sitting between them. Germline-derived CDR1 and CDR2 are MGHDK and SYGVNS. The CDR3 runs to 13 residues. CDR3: CASRPDKNTEAFF. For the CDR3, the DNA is TGTGCCAGCAGACCCGACAAGAACACTGAAGCTTTCTTT.

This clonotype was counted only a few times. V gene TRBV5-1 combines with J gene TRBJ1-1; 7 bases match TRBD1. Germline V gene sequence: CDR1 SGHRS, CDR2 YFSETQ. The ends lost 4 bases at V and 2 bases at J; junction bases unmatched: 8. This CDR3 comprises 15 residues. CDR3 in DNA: TGCGCCAGCAGCCGTGGGGACAGCCGAAACACTGAAGCTTTCTTT. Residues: CASSRGDSRNTEAFF.

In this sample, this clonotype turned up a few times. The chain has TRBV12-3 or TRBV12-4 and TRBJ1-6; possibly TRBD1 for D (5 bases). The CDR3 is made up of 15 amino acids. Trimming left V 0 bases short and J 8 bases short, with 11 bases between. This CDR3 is CASSLAAGMHSPLHF. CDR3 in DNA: TGTGCCAGCAGTTTAGCAGCAGGGATGCATTCACCCCTCCACTTT.

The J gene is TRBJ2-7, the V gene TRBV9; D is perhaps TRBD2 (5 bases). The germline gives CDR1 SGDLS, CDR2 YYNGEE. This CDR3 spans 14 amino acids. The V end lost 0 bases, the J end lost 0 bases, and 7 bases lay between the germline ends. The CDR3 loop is CASSVEEVSYEQYF. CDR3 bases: TGTGCCAGCAGCGTAGAGGAGGTCTCCTACGAGCAGTACTTC.

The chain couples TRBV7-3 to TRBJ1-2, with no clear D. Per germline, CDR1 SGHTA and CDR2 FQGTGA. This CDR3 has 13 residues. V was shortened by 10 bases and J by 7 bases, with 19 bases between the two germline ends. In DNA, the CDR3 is TGTGCCACCAGTCCCAGCCAGTATGGTGGCTACACCTTC. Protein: CATSPSQYGGYTF.